One sample yielded the 11 T cell receptor beta chains listed below, sequenced in a study of cytomegalovirus exposure and HLA in healthy donors (dated by TCRdb to the late 2010s). Library preparation employed the immunoSEQ multiplex PCR assay. The multiplex PCR relied on a mix of 60 forward primers for TCR Vbeta segments and 13 reverse primers for TCR Jbeta segments. TCRdb holds this immuneACCESS table with in-frame rearrangements only. Some clones are missing; in checked studies, unresolved V genes explain under half, and the rest has no known cause. For this sample there are some 140,000 clones; roughly three quarters appear just once. Jointly, the top ten make up approximately 3% of the sample. Sequencing was performed on PBMCs. The receptors were sampled from a female donor in good health and CMV-seronegative.

The chain joins TRBV11-2 to TRBJ2-1, with D uncertain. The ends were cut back, 1 base at V and 10 bases at J, with 8 bases in the middle. The length of the CDR3 is 12 residues. Germline CDR1 SGHAT, CDR2 FQNNGV. The CDR3 DNA is TGTGCCAGCAGCTTAGGCGAGCGAGAGCAGTTCTTC. Translated: CASSLGEREQFF.

The chain combines TRBV7-3 with TRBJ2-2; D unclear. This CDR3 has 13 amino acids. Trimming took 4 bases from V and 0 from J, leaving 3 bases between them. Per germline, CDR1 SGHTA and CDR2 FQGTGA. The CDR3 nucleotides read TGTGCCAGCAGCTCGGCGAACACCGGGGAGCTGTTTTTT. Protein product: CASSSANTGELFF.

The chain uses TRBV15 and TRBJ1-2; no firm D call. V was pared by 2 bases and J by 4 bases, with 17 bases between. CDR3 length: 16 amino acids. Germline assignment: CDR1 LNHNV and CDR2 YYDKDF (reference sequence). The CDR3 region is CATSRNAVLASYGYTF. The CDR3 nucleotides are TGTGCCACCAGCAGAAACGCGGTGTTGGCCTCCTATGGCTACACCTTC.

The chain couples TRBV5-6 to TRBJ2-1, with TRBD1 matching over 8 bases. Germline loops: CDR1 SGHDT, CDR2 YYEEEE. This CDR3 has 16 residues. After removal of 2 bases from V and 7 bases from J, the junction contained 11 bases not matched to a gene. The CDR3 here is CASSFTGQGYLNEQFF. The CDR3 region has the DNA TGTGCCAGCAGCTTTACAGGACAGGGCTATTTGAATGAGCAGTTCTTC.

The J gene is TRBJ2-7, the V gene TRBV29-1, with a possible D match to TRBD2 (7 bases). The CDR3 contains 12 residues. The V end was cut by 4 bases, the J end by 7 bases, with 14 bases between. Germline values: CDR1 SQVTM, CDR2 ANQGSEA. In DNA form, the CDR3 reads TGCAGCGTTGTGGGGGGGCCGTGTGAGCAGTACTTC. This translates into CSVVGGPCEQYF.

The rearrangement links TRBV5-1 to TRBJ2-3; possibly TRBD1 for D (6 bases). V dropped 0 bases and J dropped 1 base, with 12 bases sitting between them. Per germline, CDR1 SGHRS and CDR2 YFSETQ. The CDR3 runs to 16 residues. CDR3 protein: CASSLEGRQGTDTQYF. CDR3 nucleotide sequence: TGCGCCAGCAGCTTGGAGGGTAGACAGGGCACAGATACGCAGTATTTT.

A word on this clone: Mismatch with germline at one junction end may stem from a read error. This chain joins TRBV11-3 and TRBJ2-7; D uncertain. Germline lookup yields CDR1 SGHNT and CDR2 YENEEA. The CDR3 has 12 residues. This CDR3 reads CASSLDAGAPDF. The CDR3 region has the DNA TGTGCCAGCAGCTTAGACGCCGGAGCCCCTGACTTC.

This CDR3 reads CASSYGQDSGNTIYF. In nucleotides, the CDR3 is TGTGCCAGCAGCTACGGACAGGACTCTGGAAACACCATATATTTT. The chain couples TRBV5-8 to TRBJ1-3; 7 nucleotides agree with TRBD1. The J segment lost 0 bases and the V segment lost 3 bases, leaving 3 bases of the junction unmatched. CDR3 size: 15 residues. Germline V gives CDR1 SGHTS, CDR2 YDEGEE.

The chain carries TRBV10-3 and TRBJ1-1; a possible D gene is TRBD1 (6 bases). The V end lost 10 bases, the J end lost 5 bases, and 11 bases lay between the germline ends. This CDR3 comprises 11 residues. The germline gives CDR1 ENHRY, CDR2 SYGVKD. The CDR3 spells CATSGETEAFF. The CDR3 nucleotides read TGTGCCACCTCAGGGGAGACTGAAGCTTTCTTT.

The rearrangement links TRBV9 to TRBJ2-4, with a weak D call TRBD2 (6 bases). Germline V CDR1 and CDR2: SGDLS, YYNGEE. The CDR3 is made up of 15 amino acids. With 0 bases removed from V and 6 bases from J, the gap between germline ends came to 13 bases. CDR3 bases: TGTGCCAGCAGCGTAGAAGCGGAGGGCCGAAACATTCAGTACTTC. Encoded protein: CASSVEAEGRNIQYF. Together with reference TRBV9 and TRBJ2-4, the CDR3 gives the full variable domain: DSGVTQTPKHLITATGQRVTLRCSPRSGDLSVYWYQQSLDQGLQFLIQYYNGEERAKGNILERFSAQQFPDLHSELNLSSLELGDSALYFCASSVEAEGRNIQYFGAGTRLSVL.

The chain links TRBV5-6 to TRBJ2-3; D is perhaps TRBD2 (6 bases). The length of the CDR3 is 17 residues. CDR1 is SGHDT, CDR2 YYEEEE, per germline. The V end lost 2 bases, the J end lost 4 bases, and 20 bases lay between the germline ends. The CDR3 nucleotides read TGTGCCAGCAGCTTACGGCTAGCCACATGGGGGGCAGATACGCAGTATTTT. This gives the protein CASSLRLATWGADTQYF. Full variable domain (remainder filled in from reference TRBV5-6 and TRBJ2-3): DAGVTQSPTHLIKTRGQQVTLRCSPKSGHDTVSWYQQALGQGPQFIFQYYEEEERQRGNFPDRFSGHQFPNYSSELNVNALLLGDSALYLCASSLRLATWGADTQYFGPGTRLTVL.